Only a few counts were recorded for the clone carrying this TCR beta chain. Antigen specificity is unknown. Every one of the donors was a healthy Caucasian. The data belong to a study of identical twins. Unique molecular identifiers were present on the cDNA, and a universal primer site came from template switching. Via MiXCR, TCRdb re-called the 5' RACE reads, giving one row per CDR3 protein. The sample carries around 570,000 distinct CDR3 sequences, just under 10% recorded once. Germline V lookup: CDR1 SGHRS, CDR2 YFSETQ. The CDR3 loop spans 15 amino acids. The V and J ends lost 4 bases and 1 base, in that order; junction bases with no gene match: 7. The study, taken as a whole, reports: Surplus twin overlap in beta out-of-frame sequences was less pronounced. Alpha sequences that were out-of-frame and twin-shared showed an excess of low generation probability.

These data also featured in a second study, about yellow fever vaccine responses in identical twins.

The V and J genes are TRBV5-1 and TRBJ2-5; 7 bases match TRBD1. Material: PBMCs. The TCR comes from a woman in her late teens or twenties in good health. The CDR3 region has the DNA TGCGCCAGCAGCCTCACCGGGACAGCCCAAGAGACCCAGTACTTC. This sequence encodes CASSLTGTAQETQYF. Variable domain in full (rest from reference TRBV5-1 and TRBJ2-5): KAGVTQTPRYLIKTRGQQVTLSCSPISGHRSVSWYQQTPGQGLQFLFEYFSETQRNKGNFPGRFSGRQFSNSRSEMNVSTLELGDSALYLCASSLTGTAQETQYFGPGTRLLVL.